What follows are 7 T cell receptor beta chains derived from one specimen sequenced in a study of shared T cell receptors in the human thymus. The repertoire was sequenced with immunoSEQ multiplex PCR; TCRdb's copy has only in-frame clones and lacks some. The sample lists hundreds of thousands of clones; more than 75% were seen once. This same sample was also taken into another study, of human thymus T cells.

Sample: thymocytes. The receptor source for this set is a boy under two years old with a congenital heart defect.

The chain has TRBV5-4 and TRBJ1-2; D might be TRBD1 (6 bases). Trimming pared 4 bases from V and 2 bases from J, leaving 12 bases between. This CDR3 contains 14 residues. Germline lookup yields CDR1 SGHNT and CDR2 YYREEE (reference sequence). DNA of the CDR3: TGTGCCAGCAGCCCCCAGGACAGAAACTATGGCTACACCTTC. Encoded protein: CASSPQDRNYGYTF. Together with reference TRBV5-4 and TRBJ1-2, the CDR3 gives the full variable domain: ETGVTQSPTHLIKTRGQQVTLRCSSQSGHNTVSWYQQALGQGPQFIFQYYREEENGRGNFPPRFSGLQFPNYSSELNVNALELDDSALYLCASSPQDRNYGYTFGSGTRLTVV.

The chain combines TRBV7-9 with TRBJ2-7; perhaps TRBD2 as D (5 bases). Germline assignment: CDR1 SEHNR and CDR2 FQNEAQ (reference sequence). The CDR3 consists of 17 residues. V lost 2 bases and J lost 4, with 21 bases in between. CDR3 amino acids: CASSLPPWGSVKYEQYF. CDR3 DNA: TGTGCCAGCAGCTTACCACCCTGGGGTAGCGTGAAGTACGAGCAGTACTTC.

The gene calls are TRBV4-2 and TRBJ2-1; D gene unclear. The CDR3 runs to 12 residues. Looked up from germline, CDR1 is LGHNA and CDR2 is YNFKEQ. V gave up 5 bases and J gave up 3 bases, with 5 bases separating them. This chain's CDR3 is CASSTYYNEQFF. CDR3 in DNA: TGTGCCAGCAGCACCTACTACAATGAGCAGTTCTTC.

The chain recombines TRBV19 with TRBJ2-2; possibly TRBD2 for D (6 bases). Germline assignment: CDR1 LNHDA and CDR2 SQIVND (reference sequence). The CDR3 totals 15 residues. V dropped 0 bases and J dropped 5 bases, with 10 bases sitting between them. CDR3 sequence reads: CASSIDPRGTGELFF. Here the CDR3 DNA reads TGTGCCAGTAGTATAGACCCGCGGGGTACCGGGGAGCTGTTTTTT.

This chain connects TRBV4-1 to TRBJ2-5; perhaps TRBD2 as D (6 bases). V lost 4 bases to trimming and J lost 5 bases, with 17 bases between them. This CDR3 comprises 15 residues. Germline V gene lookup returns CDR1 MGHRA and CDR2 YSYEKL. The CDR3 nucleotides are TGCGCCAGCAGCCTACACCGGGGCGGGGAGGAGACCCAGTACTTC. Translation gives CASSLHRGGEETQYF.

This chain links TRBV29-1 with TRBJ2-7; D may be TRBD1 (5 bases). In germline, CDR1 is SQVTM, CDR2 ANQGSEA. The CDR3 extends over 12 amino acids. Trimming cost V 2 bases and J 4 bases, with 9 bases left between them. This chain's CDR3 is CSVETQAYEQYF. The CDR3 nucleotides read TGCAGCGTTGAAACACAGGCTTACGAGCAGTACTTC.

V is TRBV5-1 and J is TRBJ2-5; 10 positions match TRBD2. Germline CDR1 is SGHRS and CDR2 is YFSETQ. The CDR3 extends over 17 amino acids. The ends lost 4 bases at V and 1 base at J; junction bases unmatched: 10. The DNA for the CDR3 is TGCGCCAGCAGCCCCCGGGATCTAGCGGGGGCCCAAGAGACCCAGTACTTC. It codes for CASSPRDLAGAQETQYF.